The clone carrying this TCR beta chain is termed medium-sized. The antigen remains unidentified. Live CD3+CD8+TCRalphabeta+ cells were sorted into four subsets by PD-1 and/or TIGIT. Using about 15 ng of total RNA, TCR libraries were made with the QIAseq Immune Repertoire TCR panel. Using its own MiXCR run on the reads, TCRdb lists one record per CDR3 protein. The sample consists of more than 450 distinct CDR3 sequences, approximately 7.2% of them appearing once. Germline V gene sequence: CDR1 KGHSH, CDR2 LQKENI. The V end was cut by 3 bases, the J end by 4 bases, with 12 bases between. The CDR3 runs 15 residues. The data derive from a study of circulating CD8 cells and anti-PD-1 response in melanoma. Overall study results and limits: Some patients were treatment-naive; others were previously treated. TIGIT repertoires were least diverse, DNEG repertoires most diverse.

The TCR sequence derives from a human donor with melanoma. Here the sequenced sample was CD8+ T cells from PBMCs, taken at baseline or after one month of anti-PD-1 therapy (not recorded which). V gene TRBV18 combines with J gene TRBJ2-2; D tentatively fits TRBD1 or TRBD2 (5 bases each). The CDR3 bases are TGTGCCAGCTCACCCCGGGACGACGCCACCGGGGAGCTGTTTTTT. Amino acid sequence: CASSPRDDATGELFF.